A selection of T cell receptor beta chains follows, all from one sample in a study of T cell changes during pregnancy in multiple sclerosis. The repertoire was sequenced with immunoSEQ multiplex PCR; TCRdb's copy has only in-frame clones and lacks some. The sample has approximately 52,000 clones, 80% to 95% seen once; the top ten hold roughly 0.25%. Sequenced here: CD4+ T cells from peripheral blood mononuclear cells, sampled in the third trimester of pregnancy. The receptors here all came from a female donor with multiple sclerosis, enrolled in a pregnancy study. CDR3s include the opening cysteine and the closing phenylalanine or tryptophan. The D gene is left open where the match is weak. Not every row has a clone size; where given, it reads once, few, many or a size class.

v_gene	abundance	d_gene	j_gene	CDR3nt	CDR3aa
TRBV5-1	.	.	TRBJ2-7	TGCGCCAGCAGCTTAGGGGGGGACTCCCACCCCTACGAGCAGTACTTC	CASSLGGDSHPYEQYF
TRBV5-6	once	.	TRBJ1-1	TGTGCCAGCAGCTTCGGGTTTGAGTTGCTCAGAAGAGCTTTCTTT	CASSFGFELLRRAFF
TRBV30	once	.	TRBJ1-1	TGTGCCTGGAGTCCCGACAGAGGAACTGAAGCTTTCTTT	CAWSPDRGTEAFF
TRBV7-9	.	.	TRBJ2-3	TGTGCCAGCGCGATATCAACGACAGATACGCAGTATTTT	CASAISTTDTQYF
TRBV21-1	.	.	TRBJ2-7	TGTGCCAGCAGCACGCCGGACAGGGGGAGGTACGAGCAGTACTTC	CASSTPDRGRYEQYF
TRBV5-1	.	TRBD1	TRBJ1-2	TGCGCCAGCAGCTTGGAGGTCAGGGGGCGAAGAAACTATGGCTACACCTTC	CASSLEVRGRRNYGYTF
TRBV6-5	.	.	TRBJ2-7	TGTGCCAGCAGAATAAATCTGGACAGCTCCTACGAGCAGTACTTC	CASRINLDSSYEQYF
TRBV5-6	.	TRBD2	TRBJ2-5	TGTGCCAGCAGCTTGACGGTCACCGGGGGGTGGTCACAAGAGACCCAGTACTTC	CASSLTVTGGWSQETQYF
TRBV5-4	once	TRBD1	TRBJ1-1	TGTGCCAGCAGAGATACGGGACAGCTGAACACTGAAGCTTTCTTT	CASRDTGQLNTEAFF
TRBV28	.	TRBD1	TRBJ1-2	TGTGCCAGCTCAAACCCCCGACAGGGAAACTATGGCTACACCTTC	CASSNPRQGNYGYTF
TRBV30	few	.	TRBJ1-1	TGTGCCTGGAGGTATCAGGATACTGAAGCTTTCTTT	CAWRYQDTEAFF
TRBV5-6	few	.	TRBJ1-2	TGTGCCAGCAGCTTGGAAAGCGGTCCAATCTCTGGTGGCTACACCTTC	CASSLESGPISGGYTF
TRBV11-2	once	TRBD1	TRBJ2-7	TGTGCCAGCAGCACAAGGACAGGACCAACCTACGAGCAGTACTTC	CASSTRTGPTYEQYF
TRBV7-8	.	TRBD1	TRBJ1-1	TGTGCCAGCATACAGGGGGAGGTCAACACTGAAGCTTTCTTT	CASIQGEVNTEAFF
TRBV27	.	TRBD1	TRBJ2-6	TGTGCCAGCAGTTTTTGGGACAGGGCCTTCTCTGGGGCCAACGTCCTGACTTTC	CASSFWDRAFSGANVLTF
TRBV27	.	.	TRBJ1-2	TGTGCCAGCAGTTTTTTACAGGACTATGGCTACACCTTC	CASSFLQDYGYTF
TRBV19	.	.	TRBJ1-1	TGTGCCAGTACGGACTCCCTGAACACTGAAGCTTTCTTT	CASTDSLNTEAFF
TRBV27	.	.	TRBJ1-1	TGTGCCAGCAGTTACCTGGGAGCTCCGAACACTGAAGCTTTCTTT	CASSYLGAPNTEAFF
TRBV30	once	.	TRBJ1-5	TGTGCCTGGAGTGACAGGGCAAATCAGCCCCAGCATTTT	CAWSDRANQPQHF
TRBV28	.	TRBD2	TRBJ2-3	TGTGCCAGCCTTAGGACTAGCGGCACAGATACGCAGTATTTT	CASLRTSGTDTQYF
TRBV7-3	.	TRBD2	TRBJ2-1	TGTGCCAGCAGCTCGGGACTAGCCAAAAACAATGAGCAGTTCTTC	CASSSGLAKNNEQFF
TRBV9	once	TRBD1	TRBJ1-4	TGTGCCAGCAGCGGAGGGACAGGGCAAGTTAATGAAAAACTGTTTTTT	CASSGGTGQVNEKLFF
TRBV11-1	once	.	TRBJ1-1	TGTGCCAGCAGCTTAGTAGGAGACACTGAAGCTTTCTTT	CASSLVGDTEAFF
TRBV30	.	TRBD1	TRBJ1-1	TGTGCCTGGAGAACAGGGGGGAACACTGAAGCTTTCTTT	CAWRTGGNTEAFF
TRBV7-3	.	TRBD2	TRBJ2-3	TGTGCCAGCAGCCCTCGTAGCGGGGGGGCCTCAGATACGCAGTATTTT	CASSPRSGGASDTQYF
TRBV30	few	TRBD1	TRBJ1-1	TGTGCCTGGACCGCGGACAGGGGCACTGAAGCTTTCTTT	CAWTADRGTEAFF
TRBV6-6	once	TRBD2	TRBJ2-7	TGTGCCAGCAGGGCCGGGACTAGCGGGAGGTTTGAGCAGTACTTC	CASRAGTSGRFEQYF
TRBV7-3	.	TRBD2	TRBJ2-3	TGTGCCAGCAGCTTACAGTCTAGCGGCGCAGATACGCAGTATTTT	CASSLQSSGADTQYF
TRBV30	.	.	TRBJ1-6	TGTGCCTGGAGTGTAGATGCAGTGGGGCGGTCACCCCTCCACTTT	CAWSVDAVGRSPLHF
TRBV19	.	.	TRBJ2-5	TGTGCCAGTAGTATACTCCCTCGACTAGAACGGGAAGAGACCCAGTACTTC	CASSILPRLEREETQYF
TRBV5-1	.	TRBD1	TRBJ1-2	TGCGCCAGCAGCTCAGACAGGGGATTGGAAGGCTACACCTTC	CASSSDRGLEGYTF
TRBV5-1	.	TRBD2	TRBJ2-1	TGCGCCAGCAGCTTGTCCGGGACTAGCGTAACGAATGAGCAGTTCTTC	CASSLSGTSVTNEQFF
TRBV6-1	.	.	TRBJ1-1	TGTGCCAGCAGTGAAGAAAGGAGCACGGAAGCTTTCTTT	CASSEERSTEAFF
TRBV6-1	.	.	TRBJ1-2	TGTGCCAGCAGTGACGACAGGTACTATGGCTACACCTTC	CASSDDRYYGYTF
TRBV19	once	.	TRBJ1-4	TGTGCCAGTAGTATGCTGCGGTCGGGGGATGAAAAACTGTTTTTT	CASSMLRSGDEKLFF
TRBV7-2	.	TRBD2	TRBJ2-1	TGTGCCAGCAGCCTCCAGCCGACTAGCGGTTACAATGAGCAGTTCTTC	CASSLQPTSGYNEQFF
TRBV18	.	.	TRBJ2-7	TGTGCCAGCTCACCCCTCGCAAGAGGGCGGATTTCCTACGAGCAGTACTTC	CASSPLARGRISYEQYF
TRBV10-3	.	TRBD1	TRBJ1-5	TGTGCCATCAGCGACAGGGTTGATCAGCCCCAGCATTTT	CAISDRVDQPQHF
TRBV28	.	TRBD1	TRBJ2-1	TGTGCCAGTTGGACAGGGTCCTACAATGAGCAGTTCTTC	CASWTGSYNEQFF
TRBV18	.	.	TRBJ2-5	TGTGCCAGCTCTCGACTGGGCCAAGAGACCCAGTACTTC	CASSRLGQETQYF
TRBV28	.	TRBD2	TRBJ2-7	TGTGCCAGCAGAGGAAGCGGGATTTACGAGCAGTACTTC	CASRGSGIYEQYF
TRBV6-5	.	TRBD1	TRBJ1-5	TGTGCCAGCAGTTCTGACAGGGATCAGCCCCAGCATTTT	CASSSDRDQPQHF
TRBV5-6	.	.	TRBJ2-3	TGTGCCAGCAGCCGTTCTTCCACAGATACGCAGTATTTT	CASSRSSTDTQYF
TRBV6-1	once	.	TRBJ2-5	TGTGCCAGCAGTGAGGGCAGGGTGCAGACCCAGTACTTC	CASSEGRVQTQYF
TRBV6-1	.	.	TRBJ2-7	TGTGCCAGCAGTCCCGGAGGAAGGTACGAGCAGTACTTC	CASSPGGRYEQYF
TRBV7-2	.	.	TRBJ2-3	TGTGCCACGAGGCTAGCGCAAAGCACAGATACGCAGTATTTT	CATRLAQSTDTQYF
TRBV19	.	TRBD1	TRBJ2-4	TGTGCCAGTAGTTGGGACAGCCTAGCCAAAAACATTCAGTACTTC	CASSWDSLAKNIQYF
TRBV4-1	.	TRBD1	TRBJ2-1	TGCGCCAGCAGCCAAGATAGGGGGGACAGGTCTGATGAGCAGTTCTTC	CASSQDRGDRSDEQFF
TRBV6-6	.	TRBD1	TRBJ1-1	TGTGCCAGCAGAATAGGACAGGGGTTCACTGAAGCTTTCTTT	CASRIGQGFTEAFF
TRBV2	.	.	TRBJ2-7	TGTGCCAGTAACAACAGGTTCTACGAGCAGTACTTC	CASNNRFYEQYF
TRBV15	.	TRBD1	TRBJ2-7	TGTGCCACCAGCAGTAACAGGGGAATGGGATACGAGCAGTACTTC	CATSSNRGMGYEQYF
TRBV30	few	.	TRBJ2-1	TGTGCCTGGAGTGTATTCGGCAATGAGCAGTTCTTC	CAWSVFGNEQFF
TRBV10-2	once	TRBD1	TRBJ1-5	TGCGCCAGCAGTGTGGGACAGGGGTTTCAGCCCCAGCATTTT	CASSVGQGFQPQHF
TRBV30	.	TRBD2	TRBJ2-3	TGTGCCTGGAGTGAGGGACTAGCCCCCCGAAATACGCAGTATTTT	CAWSEGLAPRNTQYF
TRBV19	once	.	TRBJ1-5	TGTGCCAGTAGTATAAGAGGGAATCAGCCCCAGCATTTT	CASSIRGNQPQHF